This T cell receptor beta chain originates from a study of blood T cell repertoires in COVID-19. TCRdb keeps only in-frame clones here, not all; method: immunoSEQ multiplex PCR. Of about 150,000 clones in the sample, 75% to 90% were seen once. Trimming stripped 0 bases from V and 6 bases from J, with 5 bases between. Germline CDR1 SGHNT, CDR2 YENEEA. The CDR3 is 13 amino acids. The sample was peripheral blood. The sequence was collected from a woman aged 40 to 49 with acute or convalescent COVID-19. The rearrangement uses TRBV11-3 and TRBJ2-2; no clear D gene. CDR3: CASSLEQPGELFF. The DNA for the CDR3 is TGTGCCAGCAGCTTAGAACAGCCCGGGGAGCTGTTTTTT. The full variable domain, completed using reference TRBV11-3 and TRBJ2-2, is EAGVVQSPRYKIIEKKQPVAFWCNPISGHNTLYWYLQNLGQGPELLIRYENEEAVDDSQLPKDRFSAERLKGVDSTLKIQPAELGDSAVYLCASSLEQPGELFFGEGSRLTVL.